These T cell receptor beta chains were read from a single sample in a study of blood T cell repertoires in COVID-19. TCRdb's table, derived via immunoSEQ multiplex PCR, lists solely in-frame clones and lacks some. Of over 200,000 clones in the sample, 75% to 90% were seen once. The source material was peripheral blood. The receptors derive from a human donor in a cohort sampled during active COVID-19. CDR3s include the opening cysteine and the closing phenylalanine or tryptophan. D genes are given only for firm matches. Size is stated for part of the rows, as once, few or many counts, or as a class when the clone is expanded.

D gene: TRBD2; clone size: NA; V gene: TRBV28; J gene: TRBJ2-5; CDR3 DNA: TGTGCCAGCAGTTTACCCATGCTAGCGGAGCCTGGGGAGACCCAGTACTTC; CDR3 protein: CASSLPMLAEPGETQYF
D gene: NA; clone size: NA; V gene: TRBV27; J gene: TRBJ2-3; CDR3 DNA: TGTGCCAGCGGACGACCGGGACTGATCAGCACAGATACGCAGTATTTT; CDR3 protein: CASGRPGLISTDTQYF
D gene: NA; clone size: NA; V gene: TRBV28; J gene: TRBJ1-5; CDR3 DNA: TGTGCCAGCAGCGCGGAGGGCAGACCCCAGCATTTT; CDR3 protein: CASSAEGRPQHF
D gene: NA; clone size: NA; V gene: TRBV24-1; J gene: TRBJ2-1; CDR3 DNA: TGTGCCACCAGTGATGCCGGACAAAATGAGCAGTTCTTC; CDR3 protein: CATSDAGQNEQFF
D gene: TRBD1; clone size: NA; V gene: TRBV18; J gene: TRBJ2-2; CDR3 DNA: TGTGCCAGCTCACCGACAGGGGGGAAGGCCGGGGAGCTGTTTTTT; CDR3 protein: CASSPTGGKAGELFF
D gene: NA; clone size: NA; V gene: TRBV4-3; J gene: TRBJ1-6; CDR3 DNA: TGCGCCAGCAACCAAGACGAACAGGGTAGGACACCCCTCCACTTT; CDR3 protein: CASNQDEQGRTPLHF
D gene: NA; clone size: NA; V gene: TRBV5-4; J gene: TRBJ2-1; CDR3 DNA: TGTGCCAGCAGCTTGGAGCGCGGGACCTACAATGAGCAGTTCTTC; CDR3 protein: CASSLERGTYNEQFF
D gene: NA; clone size: NA; V gene: TRBV7-9; J gene: TRBJ1-2; CDR3 DNA: TGTGCCAGCAGCTCAAATGACAGAGACTATGGCTACACCTTC; CDR3 protein: CASSSNDRDYGYTF
D gene: NA; clone size: NA; V gene: TRBV28; J gene: TRBJ1-2; CDR3 DNA: TGTGCCACCCCCCTACGGGCAGGGCATGGCTACACCTTC; CDR3 protein: CATPLRAGHGYTF
D gene: TRBD2; clone size: NA; V gene: TRBV7-2; J gene: TRBJ2-7; CDR3 DNA: TGTGCCAGCAGCACGGGGACGGGAGGATACGAGCAGTACTTC; CDR3 protein: CASSTGTGGYEQYF
D gene: TRBD2; clone size: NA; V gene: TRBV7-8; J gene: TRBJ2-4; CDR3 DNA: TGTGCCAGCAGCGCAAGACTATGGCGGGAGAACATTCAGTACTTC; CDR3 protein: CASSARLWRENIQYF
D gene: NA; clone size: NA; V gene: TRBV3-1/TRBV3-2; J gene: TRBJ1-5; CDR3 DNA: TGTGCCAGCAGCCAAGATGCGGGTAATAGCAATCAGCCCCAGCATTTT; CDR3 protein: CASSQDAGNSNQPQHF
D gene: NA; clone size: NA; V gene: TRBV7-9; J gene: TRBJ2-1; CDR3 DNA: TGTGCCAGCAGCTTAGGCGGCGGTTACAATGAGCAGTTCTTC; CDR3 protein: CASSLGGGYNEQFF
D gene: TRBD2; clone size: NA; V gene: TRBV18; J gene: TRBJ2-3; CDR3 DNA: TGTGCCAGCTCACCACTCAGCGGGACTAGCGGTAGCACAGATACGCAGTATTTT; CDR3 protein: CASSPLSGTSGSTDTQYF
D gene: TRBD1; clone size: NA; V gene: TRBV27; J gene: TRBJ1-2; CDR3 DNA: TGTGCCAGCAGTTCAAGCCGACAGGGGGCGGGCTATGGCTACACCTTC; CDR3 protein: CASSSSRQGAGYGYTF
D gene: NA; clone size: NA; V gene: TRBV6-5; J gene: TRBJ1-1; CDR3 DNA: TGTGCCAGCAAATTTATAGGGGCAATGAACACTGAAGCTTTCTTT; CDR3 protein: CASKFIGAMNTEAFF
D gene: TRBD1; clone size: NA; V gene: TRBV9; J gene: TRBJ2-7; CDR3 DNA: TGTGCCAGCAGCGTAGGGACAGGGGCAACCTACGAGCAGTACTTC; CDR3 protein: CASSVGTGATYEQYF
D gene: NA; clone size: once; V gene: TRBV7-2; J gene: TRBJ1-1; CDR3 DNA: TGTGCCAGCAGCTTAATACACAAGAACACTGAAGCTTTCTTT; CDR3 protein: CASSLIHKNTEAFF
D gene: TRBD2; clone size: NA; V gene: TRBV3-1/TRBV3-2; J gene: TRBJ2-3; CDR3 DNA: TGTGCCAGCAGCCTGACTAGCGGGAGTAAGTATTTT; CDR3 protein: CASSLTSGSKYF
D gene: NA; clone size: NA; V gene: TRBV15; J gene: TRBJ1-3; CDR3 DNA: TGTGCCACCAGCAGAGTAGGGGGGGCCCTGGGTGGAAACACCATATATTTT; CDR3 protein: CATSRVGGALGGNTIYF
D gene: NA; clone size: few; V gene: TRBV5-8; J gene: TRBJ1-1; CDR3 DNA: TGTGCCAGCAGCTCACAGAATCTCAACACTGAAGCTTTCTTT; CDR3 protein: CASSSQNLNTEAFF
D gene: NA; clone size: once; V gene: TRBV6-2/TRBV6-3; J gene: TRBJ2-7; CDR3 DNA: TGTGCCAGCAGCCTCTGGACAGCCTACGAGCAGTACTTC; CDR3 protein: CASSLWTAYEQYF
D gene: TRBD1; clone size: NA; V gene: TRBV6-5; J gene: TRBJ1-2; CDR3 DNA: TGTGCCAGCAGTTTACCGGGACAGGGGGCGCGGTATGGCTACACCTTC; CDR3 protein: CASSLPGQGARYGYTF
D gene: NA; clone size: NA; V gene: TRBV4-1; J gene: TRBJ1-1; CDR3 DNA: TGCGCCAGCAGCCTCGGACAAGAGAACACTGAAGCTTTCTTT; CDR3 protein: CASSLGQENTEAFF
D gene: TRBD2; clone size: NA; V gene: TRBV27; J gene: TRBJ2-1; CDR3 DNA: TGTGCCAGCAGTTTATCCGAACTAGCGGCCTTCTACAATGAGCAGTTCTTC; CDR3 protein: CASSLSELAAFYNEQFF
D gene: NA; clone size: once; V gene: TRBV7-3; J gene: TRBJ2-1; CDR3 DNA: TGTGCCAGCGGGCCGGGAGTTCCCAATGAGCAGTTCTTC; CDR3 protein: CASGPGVPNEQFF
D gene: TRBD1; clone size: NA; V gene: TRBV7-2; J gene: TRBJ1-3; CDR3 DNA: TGTGCCAGCAGCCGTACAGGGACAGGCAACACCATATATTTT; CDR3 protein: CASSRTGTGNTIYF
D gene: NA; clone size: NA; V gene: TRBV18; J gene: TRBJ1-4; CDR3 DNA: TGTGCCAGCTCACCAAGTATTTCCAGGGATAATGAAAAACTGTTTTTT; CDR3 protein: CASSPSISRDNEKLFF
D gene: TRBD1; clone size: NA; V gene: TRBV27; J gene: TRBJ1-4; CDR3 DNA: TGTGCCAGCAGTCGGGACAGGGGGGATGAAAAACTGTTTTTT; CDR3 protein: CASSRDRGDEKLFF
D gene: NA; clone size: NA; V gene: TRBV4-3; J gene: TRBJ1-4; CDR3 DNA: TGCGCCAGCAGCCGCAAACAGGGCCTTAATGAAAAACTGTTTTTT; CDR3 protein: CASSRKQGLNEKLFF
D gene: NA; clone size: NA; V gene: TRBV9; J gene: TRBJ2-5; CDR3 DNA: TGTGCCAGCAGCACAGGGACATCCCCGACCCAGTACTTC; CDR3 protein: CASSTGTSPTQYF
D gene: TRBD2; clone size: NA; V gene: TRBV5-6; J gene: TRBJ2-7; CDR3 DNA: TGTGCCAGCAGCCGAGGGACTACTTCCTACGAGCAGTACTTC; CDR3 protein: CASSRGTTSYEQYF
D gene: TRBD2; clone size: NA; V gene: TRBV19; J gene: TRBJ2-3; CDR3 DNA: TGTGCCAGTAGTTCTATCAGCGGGAGGGCCGCAGATACGCAGTATTTT; CDR3 protein: CASSSISGRAADTQYF
D gene: NA; clone size: NA; V gene: TRBV11-2; J gene: TRBJ2-2; CDR3 DNA: TGTGCCAGCAGCTTACACGAGACTAGATACACCGGGGAGCTGTTTTTT; CDR3 protein: CASSLHETRYTGELFF
D gene: NA; clone size: NA; V gene: TRBV24-1; J gene: TRBJ2-2; CDR3 DNA: TGTGCCACCAGACCACAGGGCGCCGGGGAGCTGTTTTTT; CDR3 protein: CATRPQGAGELFF
D gene: TRBD1; clone size: NA; V gene: TRBV27; J gene: TRBJ2-5; CDR3 DNA: TGTGCCAGCAGTACTCCCTTTCGGACAGGGGACCAAGAGACCCAGTACTTC; CDR3 protein: CASSTPFRTGDQETQYF
D gene: TRBD1; clone size: NA; V gene: TRBV6-6; J gene: TRBJ1-3; CDR3 DNA: TGTGCCAGCAGTCCACCCGGGACAGGGAAAGCTTCTGGAAACACCATATATTTT; CDR3 protein: CASSPPGTGKASGNTIYF
D gene: TRBD1; clone size: NA; V gene: TRBV18; J gene: TRBJ1-2; CDR3 DNA: TGTGCCAGCCACGTACCGGGACAGTCTCCCCGGAACTATGGCTACACCTTC; CDR3 protein: CASHVPGQSPRNYGYTF
D gene: NA; clone size: few; V gene: TRBV18; J gene: TRBJ2-7; CDR3 DNA: TGTGCCAGCTCACCACAAGGGGGAGTCCCCTCCTACGAGCAGTACTTC; CDR3 protein: CASSPQGGVPSYEQYF
D gene: TRBD1; clone size: NA; V gene: TRBV7-2; J gene: TRBJ2-7; CDR3 DNA: TGTGCCAGCAGCTTAGTCGGGACAGGGGTGACCGAGCAGTACTTC; CDR3 protein: CASSLVGTGVTEQYF
D gene: NA; clone size: NA; V gene: TRBV6-2/TRBV6-3; J gene: TRBJ1-6; CDR3 DNA: TGTGCCAGCGGTTCGAGGGTCTGGAATTCACCCCTCCACTTT; CDR3 protein: CASGSRVWNSPLHF
D gene: TRBD1; clone size: NA; V gene: TRBV28; J gene: TRBJ2-1; CDR3 DNA: TGTGCCAGCAGTGTCAGGCAGGGGGCTGAGCAGTTCTTC; CDR3 protein: CASSVRQGAEQFF